The 19 T cell receptor beta chains below come from one sample, sequenced in a study of OX40 agonist ivuxolimab in advanced cancers. Assay used: immunoSEQ multiplex PCR; TCRdb lists only in-frame clones, some missing. The data show about 69,000 clones, approximately 81% seen once. The input for sequencing was CD4+ or CD8+ T cells sorted from blood, taken in a trial of the OX40 agonist ivuxolimab. The receptors derive from an adult with an advanced solid tumor such as melanoma, head and neck, liver or kidney cancer.

The chain has TRBV27 and TRBJ2-7; TRBD2 aligns across 16 bases. The germline V gene has CDR1 MNHEY and CDR2 SMNVEV (reference sequence). This CDR3 is built from 16 residues. V lost 4 bases, J lost 6 bases, and 6 bases stayed unmatched. CDR3 DNA sequence: TGTGCCAGCAGTTCAGGGACTAGCGGGAGGGTGGCCGAGCAGTACTTC. Protein: CASSSGTSGRVAEQYF.

The gene calls are TRBV7-9 and TRBJ1-2; TRBD1 agrees at 8 bases. This CDR3 spans 13 amino acids. The ends lost 6 bases at V and 7 bases at J; junction bases unmatched: 7. Germline-derived CDR1 and CDR2 are SEHNR and FQNEAQ (reference sequence). As DNA, the CDR3 is TGTGCCAGCAGTCCAACAGGGGGAAGTGGCTACACCTTC. It codes for CASSPTGGSGYTF.

Only a few counts were recorded for this clone. This chain connects TRBV28 to TRBJ1-5; unclear D gene. Trimming took off 6 bases at V and 4 bases at J, with 7 bases between the two ends. Germline V CDR1 and CDR2: MDHEN, SYDVKM. This CDR3 is built from 12 residues. For the CDR3, the DNA is TGTGCCAGCAGCATCCTGAATCAGCCCCAGCATTTT. Amino acids: CASSILNQPQHF.

The gene calls are TRBV6-5 and TRBJ1-4; D gene uncertain. CDR3 size: 12 residues. V lost 4 bases and J lost 6, with 6 bases in between. CDR1 is MNHEY and CDR2 is SVGAGI in the germline V gene. Here the CDR3 DNA reads TGTGCCAGCAGTTCCTCTGATGAAAAACTGTTTTTT. Translation gives CASSSSDEKLFF.

The chain is built from TRBV5-7 and TRBJ1-2; the D gene is possibly TRBD1 (5 bases). TRBV5-7 is an ORF, with its function uncertain. The V gene lost 6 bases and the J gene lost 5 bases, with 32 bases spanning the gap. This CDR3 comprises 19 residues. For the CDR3, the DNA is TGTGCCAGCAACACTTCGATCCCCCCCTGGCGGCAAAGGGGTTATGGCTACACCTTC. This translates into CASNTSIPPWRQRGYGYTF.

J is TRBJ2-5 and V is TRBV2, with 8 bases matching TRBD1. This CDR3 comprises 14 residues. V lost 7 bases and J lost 4; bases outside the gene matches: 8. Germline-derived CDR1 and CDR2 are SNHLY and FYNNEI. This CDR3 is CASNPGQGGETQYF. DNA of the CDR3: TGTGCCAGCAACCCAGGACAGGGCGGAGAGACCCAGTACTTC.

This chain connects TRBV20-1 to TRBJ1-2; D call uncertain. Germline-derived CDR1 and CDR2 are DFQATT and SNEGSKA (reference sequence). Deletions cut 5 bases from V and 4 bases from J, with 8 bases between. The CDR3 consists of 11 residues. In DNA, the CDR3 is TGCAGTGCTGAGCCGGGCTATGGCTACACCTTC. Translating gives CSAEPGYGYTF.

V usage is TRBV25-1 and J usage is TRBJ1-1; D perhaps matches TRBD1 (5 bases). The V end was cut by 6 bases, the J end by 4 bases, with 9 bases between. Germline-derived CDR1 and CDR2 are MGHDK and SYGVNS. This CDR3 is 12 amino acids long. The CDR3 DNA reads TGTGCCAGCAGCCGGGGGGGCACTGAAGCTTTCTTT. Translated, it gives CASSRGGTEAFF.

The chain's CDR3 is CASSLLAGESYEQYF. The CDR3, as DNA: TGTGCCAGCAGTCTACTAGCGGGAGAGAGCTACGAGCAGTACTTC. This rearrangement joins TRBV6-1 to TRBJ2-7; 11 positions match TRBD2. The germline gives CDR1 MNHNS, CDR2 SASEGT. The CDR3 is made up of 15 amino acids. Trimming at V came to 5 bases and at J to 3 bases, leaving 6 bases not matched to a gene.

This chain uses TRBV7-9 with TRBJ1-5; no clear D. CDR1 is SEHNR and CDR2 is FQNEAQ in the germline V gene (reference sequence). Trimming left V 0 bases short and J 9 bases short, with 9 bases between. The CDR3 contains 13 residues. CDR3 in DNA: TGTGCCAGCAGCTTAGCAGGTCCCGGGCCCCAGCATTTT. Its translation: CASSLAGPGPQHF.

This CDR3 reads CASSSVTGGSYGYTF. Written as DNA, the CDR3 is TGCGCCAGCAGCTCGGTGACAGGGGGCTCTTATGGCTACACCTTC. This chain joins TRBV5-1 and TRBJ1-2, with 10 bases aligning to TRBD1. V shed 3 bases and J 5 bases; nucleotides not matched to a gene: 7. The V gene's germline CDR1 is SGHRS and CDR2 YFSETQ. This CDR3 contains 15 residues.

The J gene is TRBJ2-1, the V gene TRBV5-1; a weak D match, TRBD1 (6 bases). Germline V lookup: CDR1 SGHRS, CDR2 YFSETQ. The CDR3 is 16 amino acids. V was cut by 4 bases and J by 0 bases, with 14 bases left in between. CDR3 region: CASSPRQVSSYNEQFF. The CDR3 region has the DNA TGCGCCAGCAGCCCCCGACAGGTGAGCTCCTACAATGAGCAGTTCTTC. The whole variable domain, filled in from reference TRBV5-1 and TRBJ2-1, reads KAGVTQTPRYLIKTRGQQVTLSCSPISGHRSVSWYQQTPGQGLQFLFEYFSETQRNKGNFPGRFSGRQFSNSRSEMNVSTLELGDSALYLCASSPRQVSSYNEQFFGPGTRLTVL.

The chain couples TRBV2 to TRBJ1-2; D is uncertain. CDR3 size: 12 residues. Germline CDR1 is SNHLY and CDR2 is FYNNEI. Trimming took 1 base from V and 8 from J, leaving 8 bases between them. The chain's CDR3 is CASSEGGLGYTF. CDR3 in DNA: TGTGCCAGCAGTGAAGGAGGGCTGGGCTACACCTTC.

The V call is TRBV4-3, the J call TRBJ1-3; D unclear. In germline, CDR1 is LGHNA, CDR2 YSLEER. The CDR3 extends over 15 amino acids. The ends were cut back, 0 bases at V and 2 bases at J, with 8 bases in the middle. CDR3 in amino acids: CASSQDRVPGNTIYF. CDR3 nucleotides: TGCGCCAGCAGCCAAGATAGAGTCCCTGGAAACACCATATATTTT.

The chain combines TRBV6-6 with TRBJ1-2, with D possibly matching TRBD1 (6 bases). V lost 3 bases and J 2 bases, leaving 10 bases between the germline ends. This CDR3 is built from 14 residues. Germline V gene data show CDR1 as MNHNY and CDR2 as SVGAGI (reference sequence). Here the CDR3 DNA reads TGTGCCAGCAGTTATGGACAGCTCAACTATGGCTACACCTTC. Its translation is CASSYGQLNYGYTF.

This chain connects TRBV19 to TRBJ1-4; weak D call: TRBD1 (5 bases). CDR3 length: 15 amino acids. Germline V lookup: CDR1 LNHDA, CDR2 SQIVND (reference sequence). Trimming pared 3 bases from V and 2 bases from J, leaving 10 bases between. The DNA for the CDR3 is TGTGCCAGTAGTATGAGGGGCGTCACTAATGAAAAACTGTTTTTT. Translating it yields CASSMRGVTNEKLFF.

The V gene is TRBV6-6, the J gene TRBJ1-2, with D perhaps TRBD1 (6 bases). Germline CDR1 MNHNY, CDR2 SVGAGI (reference sequence). Trimming shortened V by 2 bases and J by 8 bases, and 12 bases separated the two germline ends. The CDR3 covers 13 residues. The DNA of the CDR3 is TGTGCCAGCAGTTACGTAGGGGGTGAAGGCTACACCTTC. It encodes CASSYVGGEGYTF.

This clone was found a few times. The chain uses TRBV28 and TRBJ2-2; D gene ambiguous. The germline gives CDR1 MDHEN, CDR2 SYDVKM. This CDR3 is 13 amino acids long. This chain's CDR3 is CVAVGRNTGELFF. CDR3 DNA sequence: TGTGTGGCGGTAGGGCGAAACACCGGGGAGCTGTTTTTT. The complete variable domain, with remaining parts taken from reference TRBV28 and TRBJ2-2, reads DVKVTQSSRYLVKRTGEKVFLECVQDMDHENMFWYRQDPGLGLRLIYFSYDVKMKEKGDIPEGYSVSREKKERFSLILESASTNQTSMYLCVAVGRNTGELFFGEGSRLTVL.

The V and J genes are TRBV7-9 and TRBJ2-3; the D gene is possibly TRBD1 (5 bases). The V end lost 1 base, the J end lost 8 bases, and 10 bases lay between the germline ends. In germline, CDR1 is SEHNR, CDR2 FQNEAQ (reference sequence). This CDR3 has 13 amino acids. The CDR3 DNA sequence: TGTGCCAGCAGCTTAGGTGGGGCTGGTACGCAGTATTTT. Its translation: CASSLGGAGTQYF.